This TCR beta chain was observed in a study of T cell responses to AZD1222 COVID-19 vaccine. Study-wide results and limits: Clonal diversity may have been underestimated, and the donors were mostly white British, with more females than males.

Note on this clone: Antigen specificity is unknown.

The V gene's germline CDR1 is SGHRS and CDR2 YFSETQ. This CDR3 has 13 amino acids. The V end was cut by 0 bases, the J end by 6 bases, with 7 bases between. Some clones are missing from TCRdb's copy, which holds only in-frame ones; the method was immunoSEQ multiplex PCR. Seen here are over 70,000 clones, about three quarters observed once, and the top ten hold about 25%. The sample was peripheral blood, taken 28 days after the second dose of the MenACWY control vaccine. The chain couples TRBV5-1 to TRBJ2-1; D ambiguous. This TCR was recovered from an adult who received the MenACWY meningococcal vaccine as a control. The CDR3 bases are TGCGCCAGCAGCTTGGAAGGTTTCAATGAGCAGTTCTTC. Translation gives CASSLEGFNEQFF.